This T cell receptor beta chain comes out of a study of shared clonotypes between healthy human individuals. Across the whole study: The plates for each donor numbered three CD4 naive, three CD4 memory, two CD8 naive and one CD8 memory.

CD4+ cells yielded CD45RA+ naive and CD45RA-negative memory subsets. The study, taken as a whole, reports: The represented genetic and exposure-history diversity was limited by the small number of donors.

As concerns this clone: Its cognate antigen is unknown.

At the deep level, the assay was run. Only in-frame clones appear in the TCRdb table, and some are missing; sequencing was by immunoSEQ multiplex PCR. The top ten hold 1.2% of the sample, which has about 1.4 million clones, roughly 96% seen once. The sequence was obtained from a man younger than 40 in good health. Sequenced input: naive CD4+ T cells sorted from blood. This sample's subset: CD45RA+ positively selected.

The CDR3, as DNA: TGCAGCGTTTACGGACTAGCGGCAAACACAGATACGCAGTATTTT. It translates to CSVYGLAANTDTQYF. The chain joins TRBV29-1 to TRBJ2-3, with 10 bases that match TRBD2. From germline, CDR1 is SQVTM and CDR2 ANQGSEA. J lost 2 bases, V lost 5 bases, and 7 bases had no gene match. The CDR3 runs 15 residues.